This T cell receptor beta chain was captured by sequencing in a study of cytomegalovirus exposure and HLA in healthy donors. 60 Vbeta and 13 Jbeta primers were used in PCR. Some clones are missing from TCRdb's copy, which holds only in-frame ones; the method was immunoSEQ multiplex PCR. This table has about 94,000 clones, approximately 77% appearing once. These donors counted as nominally healthy when sampled, but unrecorded immune exposures were likely. Per germline, CDR1 SQVTM and CDR2 ANQGSEA. The CDR3 length is 14 residues. This chain connects TRBV29-1 to TRBJ2-5; 10 bases are shared with TRBD1. Judging by the DNA end, TRBJ2-7 fits better; the J call may be wrong. The source material was PBMCs. This receptor was obtained from a human donor in good health. The CDR3 is CSAEAGTGANEQYF. The CDR3 DNA reads as TGCAGCGCTGAGGCGGGGACAGGGGCTAACGAGCAGTACTTC.